This entry lists 24 T cell receptor beta chains sequenced from one sample in a study of T-cell memory formation after mild COVID-19. TCRdb reanalysed the 5' RACE reads using MiXCR and keeps one entry per CDR3 protein. The sample includes 350,000 to 450,000 distinct CDR3 sequences, roughly 20% of them seen just once. Material: PBMCs or a T cell subset sorted from them (not recorded which). These receptors were taken from an adult woman who had mild COVID-19 (a few samples of this study predate the infection). Cell type and time point are not known.

The chain joins TRBV7-9 to TRBJ1-4; 9 bases align to TRBD1. CDR1 is SEHNR and CDR2 is FQNEAQ in the germline V gene (reference sequence). After removal of 6 bases from V and 4 bases from J, the junction contained 12 bases not matched to a gene. The CDR3 contains 17 residues. In nucleotides, the CDR3 is TGTGCCAGCAGGAGCCCGGGAGGGACAGGGCTTAATGAAAAACTGTTTTTT. Its translation: CASRSPGGTGLNEKLFF.

This clonotype was found a few times. V and J are TRBV12-3 or TRBV12-4 and TRBJ1-5; D is possibly TRBD1 (6 bases). Trimming removed 6 bases from V and 0 bases from J, with 12 bases in between. The CDR3 is 15 amino acids. The DNA for the CDR3 is TGTGCCAGCAGGGGGGCAGATATTAGCAATCAGCCCCAGCATTTT. Protein sequence: CASRGADISNQPQHF.

This clonotype was seen more than once but under ten times. The gene calls are TRBV24-1 and TRBJ1-5; D possibly corresponds to TRBD1 (6 bases). Germline V CDR1 and CDR2: KGHDR, SFDVKD. CDR3 length: 17 residues. V was clipped by 7 bases and J by 2 bases, with 20 bases between them. The CDR3 DNA sequence: TGTGCCACCAGCCACCGGGACACGGGCGGGGGCAATCAGCCCCAGCATTTT. This gives the protein CATSHRDTGGGNQPQHF.

This clonotype was counted only a few times. The rearrangement joins TRBV9 to TRBJ1-2; D remains ambiguous. V shed 0 bases and J shed 7 bases, with 7 bases lying between them. This CDR3 has 12 residues. Germline lookup yields CDR1 SGDLS and CDR2 YYNGEE. The CDR3 nucleotides read TGTGCCAGCAGCGTAGCAGGTTCTGGCTACACCTTC. It specifies CASSVAGSGYTF.

The chain couples TRBV29-1 to TRBJ2-3; 15 bases are shared with TRBD2. Unmatched junction bases numbered 7, after V lost 4 bases and J lost 5 bases. The CDR3 totals 16 residues. Germline CDR1 SQVTM, CDR2 ANQGSEA. CDR3 bases: TGCAGCGTTGTGGGCGGACTAGCGGGAGGGCAAGATACGCAGTATTTT. Its protein is CSVVGGLAGGQDTQYF.

The chain employs TRBV24-1 and TRBJ1-2, with a possible D match to TRBD1 (6 bases). Germline assignment: CDR1 KGHDR and CDR2 SFDVKD. The CDR3 contains 14 residues. V dropped 4 bases and J dropped 4 bases, with 12 bases sitting between them. CDR3 DNA sequence: TGTGCCACCAGTGACGGACAGCTTGTCTATGGCTACACCTTC. The encoded protein is CATSDGQLVYGYTF.

Ten or more counts support this clonotype. The V call is TRBV3-1, the J call TRBJ1-1, with 7 positions matching TRBD1. The CDR3 has 15 residues. Germline assignment: CDR1 LGHDT and CDR2 YNNKEL (reference sequence). V dropped 3 bases and J dropped 5; count of bases not matched to a gene: 9. The CDR3 DNA reads TGTGCCAGCAGCCAGTACAGGGGAAGGTTAACTGAAGCTTTCTTT. It specifies CASSQYRGRLTEAFF.

This clonotype was detected only a few times. V usage is TRBV20-1 and J usage is TRBJ2-2; unclear D gene. The CDR3 runs to 15 residues. Trimming cost V 3 bases and J 2 bases, with 13 bases left between them. Germline V gene sequence: CDR1 DFQATT, CDR2 SNEGSKA (reference sequence). The CDR3 here is CSARDAKINTGELFF. Here the CDR3 DNA reads TGCAGTGCTAGGGATGCGAAGATCAACACCGGGGAGCTGTTTTTT.

The V call is TRBV25-1, the J call TRBJ2-1; TRBD1 aligns across 10 bases. V was pared by 5 bases and J by 6 bases, with 7 bases of the junction left unmatched. Germline-derived CDR1 and CDR2 are MGHDK and SYGVNS. The CDR3 totals 15 residues. The CDR3 sequence is CASSIYGTGANEQFF. In DNA, the CDR3 is TGTGCCAGCAGTATATACGGGACAGGGGCCAATGAGCAGTTCTTC.

The chain couples TRBV20-1 to TRBJ2-1; either TRBD1 or TRBD2 may supply D (6 bases each). In germline, CDR1 is DFQATT, CDR2 SNEGSKA (reference sequence). CDR3 size: 12 residues. DNA for the CDR3: TGCATTTTCAAGGGGGGTAATAATGAGCAGTTCTTC. Protein product: CIFKGGNNEQFF.

This sequence joins TRBV29-1 and TRBJ1-1; 9 bases fit TRBD1. CDR1 and CDR2 (germline): SQVTM, ANQGSEA. This CDR3 spans 12 amino acids. With 6 bases clipped from V and 10 bases from J, the junction kept 9 bases outside the gene matches. The CDR3 spells CSVSGQGIAAFF. DNA of the CDR3: TGCAGCGTCTCGGGACAGGGAATTGCAGCTTTCTTT.

The chain combines TRBV4-2 with TRBJ2-5; no reliable D call. This CDR3 is built from 15 residues. Germline V gene sequence: CDR1 LGHNA, CDR2 YNFKEQ. With 1 base removed from V and 0 bases from J, the gap between germline ends came to 9 bases. The CDR3 DNA is TGTGCCAGCAGCCAAGCGGGCTTGTACCAAGAGACCCAGTACTTC. This codes for CASSQAGLYQETQYF.

This chain joins TRBV6-7 and TRBJ2-2; 9 nucleotides line up with TRBD1. TRBV6-7 is identified as an open reading frame with a role that is uncertain. CDR3 length equals 16 residues. Trimming took 5 bases from V and 5 from J; bases not matched to a gene: 9. CDR3 DNA: TGTGCCAGCAGTATCGGACAGGGGTCACGGACCGGGGAGCTGTTTTTT. Residues: CASSIGQGSRTGELFF.

This clonotype has only a few counts. This rearrangement joins TRBV20-1 to TRBJ2-5; 11 bases are shared with TRBD2. Looked up from germline, CDR1 is DFQATT and CDR2 is SNEGSKA (reference sequence). The trim removed 4 bases at V and 6 bases at J, leaving 7 bases unmatched. This CDR3 has 14 amino acids. CDR3 sequence: CSATVAGGLKTQYF. The CDR3 nucleotides are TGCAGTGCTACGGTAGCGGGGGGGTTAAAGACCCAGTACTTC.

This clonotype has just a few counts. The rearrangement uses TRBV10-3 and TRBJ1-2; D remains ambiguous. Between the trimmed V and J ends, which lost 6 bases and 7 bases, there was a span of 12 bases. The CDR3 runs to 12 residues. Germline loops: CDR1 ENHRY, CDR2 SYGVKD. The CDR3 here is CAIRTGGGGYTF. The CDR3 bases are TGTGCCATCAGAACGGGAGGTGGTGGCTACACCTTC.

This clonotype was picked up a small number of times. The chain joins TRBV5-1 to TRBJ1-2; D possibly corresponds to TRBD1 (5 bases). This CDR3 is built from 14 residues. Trimming removed 0 bases from V and 3 bases from J, with 9 bases in between. Germline CDR1 reads SGHRS; CDR2 reads YFSETQ. This chain's CDR3 is CASSLVVGDYGYTF. Here the CDR3 DNA reads TGCGCCAGCAGCTTGGTGGTGGGGGACTATGGCTACACCTTC.

Regarding this clonotype: This clone may be a read error of a much larger clone one base away. J is TRBJ2-1 and V is TRBV4-1, with 7 bases identical to TRBD1. V lost 3 bases to trimming and J lost 6 bases; unmatched junction nucleotides: 8. The CDR3 covers 15 residues. CDR1 MGHRA and CDR2 YSYEKL come from the germline V gene. For the CDR3, the DNA is TGCGCCAGCAGCCACGGGCCAGGGGGTTTCAATGAGCAGTTCTTC. It encodes CASSHGPGGFNEQFF.

The chain is built from TRBV4-3 and TRBJ2-7, with D perhaps matching TRBD2 (5 bases). The CDR3 contains 15 residues. The germline V gene encodes CDR1 LGHNA and CDR2 YSLEER. With 0 bases removed from V and 3 bases from J, the gap between germline ends came to 12 bases. The CDR3 coding sequence is TGCGCCAGCAGCCAAGATCGGGGAGCTCTCTACGAGCAGTACTTC. This encodes CASSQDRGALYEQYF.

The chain recombines TRBV11-2 with TRBJ1-1; no firm D call. The germline CDR1 and CDR2 sequences are SGHAT and FQNNGV. V dropped 1 base and J dropped 0 bases, with 9 bases sitting between them. This CDR3 has 15 residues. CDR3 sequence (DNA): TGTGCCAGCAGCTTAGGGTTCGGACTGAACACTGAAGCTTTCTTT. It encodes CASSLGFGLNTEAFF. Based on the CDR3 plus reference TRBV11-2 and TRBJ1-1, the full variable domain is EAGVAQSPRYKIIEKRQSVAFWCNPISGHATLYWYQQILGQGPKLLIQFQNNGVVDDSQLPKDRFSAERLKGVDSTLKIQPAKLEDSAVYLCASSLGFGLNTEAFFGQGTRLTVV.

This clonotype was counted only a few times. The chain uses TRBV7-2 and TRBJ2-1, with 10 bases fitting TRBD2. The V and J ends lost 0 bases and 14 bases, in that order; junction bases with no gene match: 4. The CDR3 has 13 amino acids. CDR1 and CDR2 from the germline V gene are SGHTA and FQGNSA. The DNA for the CDR3 is TGTGCCAGCAGCTTAGCAGCGGGGGGGGTGGAGTTCTTC. As protein: CASSLAAGGVEFF.

This clonotype has ten or more counts. The rearrangement uses TRBV7-3 and TRBJ2-3; the match to TRBD1 covers 9 bases. This CDR3 has 14 amino acids. The germline CDR1 and CDR2 sequences are SGHTA and FQGTGA. V was clipped by 5 bases and J by 3 bases; unmatched bases: 3. As DNA, the CDR3 is TGTGCCAGCAGCCCGACAGGGGGTACAGATACGCAGTATTTT. Translating gives CASSPTGGTDTQYF.

The chain employs TRBV3-1 and TRBJ1-2; the D gene is possibly TRBD1 (5 bases). The CDR3 is 12 residues long. The V and J ends lost 0 bases and 9 bases respectively, with 8 bases between them. Germline CDR1 LGHDT, CDR2 YNNKEL (reference sequence). This chain's CDR3 is CASSQDRGSYTF. CDR3 sequence (DNA): TGTGCCAGCAGCCAAGATCGGGGCAGCTACACCTTC.

This clonotype was observed many times. The chain employs TRBV3-1 and TRBJ1-3; perhaps TRBD1 as D (5 bases). V lost 4 bases to trimming and J lost 0 bases, with 13 bases between them. The CDR3 contains 16 residues. The germline gives CDR1 LGHDT, CDR2 YNNKEL (reference sequence). This CDR3 is CASSRDGVSSGNTIYF. CDR3 nucleotides: TGTGCCAGCAGCCGGGACGGTGTAAGCTCTGGAAACACCATATATTTT.

This clonotype appeared a few times. The chain couples TRBV7-2 to TRBJ2-5; 8 nucleotides align to TRBD2. This CDR3 region has 15 residues. Per the germline V gene, CDR1 is SGHTA and CDR2 is FQGNSA. V was clipped by 4 bases and J by 5 bases; unmatched bases: 9. For the CDR3, the DNA is TGTGCCAGCAGCTCCACCAGGACTAGCCACGAGACCCAGTACTTC. Its protein is CASSSTRTSHETQYF.